This T cell receptor (beta chain) came from a study of cytomegalovirus exposure and HLA in healthy donors. Study summary: Roughly 180 million T cells yielded approximately 100 million unique TCR beta sequences, as an earlier analysis found. Whole-study results and caveats: There was a cluster of highly shared sequence variants that was likely a sequencing artifact.

On this clone: Its antigen is not identified.

The germline CDR1 and CDR2 sequences are MDHEN and SYDVKM. Trimming removed 3 bases at V and 4 bases at J, with 15 bases between. This CDR3 has 15 amino acids. 13 Jbeta primers and 60 Vbeta primers were used for the PCR. The table came from immunoSEQ multiplex PCR; TCRdb's copy has only in-frame clones and leaves some out. The repertoire includes around 200,000 clones, almost 75% of them detected once, and about 3.1% sits in the top ten. The chain has TRBV28 and TRBJ2-5, with D possibly TRBD1 on 5 matching bases. The sequenced sample consisted of PBMCs. The origin of this receptor is a woman in her thirties in good health and CMV-seropositive. DNA for the CDR3: TGTGCCAGCAGTTTGCTGGACAATCGCCCAGAGACCCAGTACTTC. Translation gives CASSLLDNRPETQYF.